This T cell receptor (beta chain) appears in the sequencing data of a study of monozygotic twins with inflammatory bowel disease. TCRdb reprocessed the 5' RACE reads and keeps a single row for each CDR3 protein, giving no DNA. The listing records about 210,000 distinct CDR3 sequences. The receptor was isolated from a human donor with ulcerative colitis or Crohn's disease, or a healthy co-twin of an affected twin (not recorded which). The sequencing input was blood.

The CDR3 loop reads CASKSGDPLHF. The V call is TRBV7-9, the J call TRBJ1-6; as DNA is missing, the TRBD1 call by TCRdb cannot be tested. Per the germline V gene, CDR1 is SEHNR and CDR2 is FQNEAQ (reference sequence). The CDR3 is 11 amino acids. Supplemented by reference TRBV7-9 and TRBJ1-6, the full variable domain reads DTGVSQNPRHKITKRGQNVTFRCDPISEHNRLYWYRQTLGQGPEFLTYFQNEAQLEKSRLLSDRFSAERPKGSFSTLEIQRTEQGDSAMYLCASKSGDPLHFGNGTRLTVT.